This T cell receptor beta chain was captured by sequencing in a study of blood T cell repertoires in COVID-19. Looking at the study overall: Acute-phase and convalescent COVID-19 samples originated in the United States, Italy and Spain. T cells, B-cell-depleted T cells, or PBMCs provided the cDNA or gDNA that served as material.

Authors' data handling: Cell counts per sample came from amplifying reference gene primers. Here immunoSEQ multiplex PCR was the method, and the copy in TCRdb shows in-frame clones only, minus some. Clone size and the V and J calls come from that table; the DNA yielded D and trimming. The data hold under 200,000 clones, with over 75% observed a single time. Participants' reported clinical history set cohort assignment. A note on this clone: Other DNA sequences in the sample encode the same CDR3.

Germline V gives CDR1 LGHDT, CDR2 YNNKEL (reference sequence). CDR3 length: 13 amino acids. With 1 base removed from V and 2 bases from J, the gap between germline ends came to 5 bases. The sequenced sample consisted of PBMCs or T cells enriched from blood (not recorded which). The gene calls are TRBV3-1 (or the pseudogene TRBV3-2) and TRBJ1-1; D unclear. The TCR was taken from a woman in her 40s with acute COVID-19. DNA for the CDR3: TGTGCCAGCAGCCAAGGCCTAAACACTGAAGCTTTCTTT. It is translated as CASSQGLNTEAFF.